These 11 T cell receptor beta chains share one sample of origin, sequenced in a study of blood T cell repertoires in COVID-19. The table came from immunoSEQ multiplex PCR; TCRdb's copy has only in-frame clones and leaves some out. Of 83,000 or so clones in the sample, about 75% were seen once. The sample was peripheral blood. These receptors were collected from a woman of 80 years or more with acute or convalescent COVID-19.

The chain combines TRBV6-5 with TRBJ2-4, with 11 bases fitting TRBD1. Germline V CDR1 and CDR2: MNHEY, SVGAGI. The CDR3 is 15 residues long. The ends lost 5 bases at V and 9 bases at J; junction bases unmatched: 9. CDR3 sequence (DNA): TGTGCCAGCAGTCCTGGACAGGGGGCCTTAGGCATTCAGTACTTC. Amino acids: CASSPGQGALGIQYF.

This clone appeared once. The chain carries TRBV7-7 and TRBJ2-2; perhaps D is TRBD1 or TRBD2 (6 bases each). From germline, CDR1 is SSHAT and CDR2 FNYEAQ (reference sequence). This CDR3 has 14 amino acids. The CDR3 protein is CASGATGIPGELFF. CDR3 DNA sequence: TGTGCTAGCGGAGCCACAGGGATCCCCGGGGAGCTGTTTTTT.

V and J are TRBV30 and TRBJ1-1; D unresolved. Trimming cost V 4 bases and J 8 bases, with 11 bases left between them. CDR3 size: 11 residues. CDR1 and CDR2 (germline): GTSNPN, SVGIG (reference sequence). CDR3: CAWIREGEAFF. The CDR3 DNA sequence: TGTGCCTGGATAAGAGAGGGCGAAGCTTTCTTT.

The chain uses TRBV19 and TRBJ2-2, with TRBD1 matching 8 bases. Germline loops: CDR1 LNHDA, CDR2 SQIVND (reference sequence). The CDR3 runs 18 residues. The junction had 18 bases not matched to a gene; V was cut back by 9 bases and J by 3 bases. The DNA for the CDR3 is TGTGCCAGCCGGACAGGGAGACATTTAAGGTGGGACACCGGGGAGCTGTTTTTT. Translating it yields CASRTGRHLRWDTGELFF.

Only one count was recorded for this clone. The chain has TRBV29-1 and TRBJ1-1; D might be TRBD1 (5 bases). This CDR3 has 13 amino acids. Germline CDR1 reads SQVTM; CDR2 reads ANQGSEA. Between the trimmed V and J ends, which lost 7 bases and 10 bases, there was a span of 22 bases. DNA for the CDR3: TGCAGCGGCCTCAACCGGGACTCCCGTGTAGCTTTCTTT. This translates into CSGLNRDSRVAFF.

This chain uses TRBV2 with TRBJ2-7; 12 nucleotides agree with TRBD1. This CDR3 contains 14 residues. V dropped 6 bases and J dropped 4; count of bases not matched to a gene: 4. CDR1 and CDR2 (germline): SNHLY, FYNNEI. CDR3 nucleotides: TGTGCCAGCAGACCGGGACAGGGGGCTTACGAGCAGTACTTC. It is translated as CASRPGQGAYEQYF.

Only a few counts were recorded for this clone. This chain links TRBV5-6 with TRBJ1-5; TRBD1 matches 7 bases. The CDR3 loop spans 15 amino acids. Germline V gives CDR1 SGHDT, CDR2 YYEEEE. V was clipped by 1 base and J by 3 bases; unmatched bases: 4. The CDR3 reads CASSLWDRDNQPQHF. The CDR3 nucleotides are TGTGCCAGCAGCTTGTGGGACAGAGACAATCAGCCCCAGCATTTT.

V usage is TRBV11-2 and J usage is TRBJ2-1, with D perhaps TRBD1 (6 bases). The CDR3 runs to 16 residues. The V and J ends lost 4 bases and 2 bases respectively, with 15 bases between them. Germline CDR1 is SGHAT and CDR2 is FQNNGV. The CDR3 here is CASSSSRGTTYNEQFF. The CDR3 DNA sequence: TGTGCCAGCAGCTCAAGCAGGGGCACTACCTACAATGAGCAGTTCTTC.

The table lists this clone with a few counts. The chain uses TRBV3-1 (or the pseudogene TRBV3-2) and TRBJ2-1; 10 nucleotides match TRBD2. This CDR3 region has 15 residues. V lost 6 bases, J lost 4 bases, and 6 bases stayed unmatched. The V gene's germline CDR1 is LGHDT and CDR2 YNNKEL (reference sequence). The DNA of the CDR3 is TGTGCCAGCAGTGAGCGGGGGGGCGTGTACAATGAGCAGTTCTTC. Protein sequence: CASSERGGVYNEQFF.

V gene TRBV30 combines with J gene TRBJ2-7, with TRBD2 matching 7 bases. With 3 bases clipped from V and 0 bases from J, the junction kept 5 bases outside the gene matches. Germline V lookup: CDR1 GTSNPN, CDR2 SVGIG (reference sequence). The CDR3 length is 14 residues. Written as DNA, the CDR3 is TGTGCCTGGAGCCGGGGGGTCCTCTCCTACGAGCAGTACTTC. Its protein is CAWSRGVLSYEQYF.

V is TRBV28 and J is TRBJ2-7, with D perhaps matching TRBD2 (5 bases). Germline CDR1 is MDHEN and CDR2 is SYDVKM. This CDR3 spans 13 amino acids. The V and J ends lost 8 bases and 4 bases respectively, with 15 bases between them. Here the CDR3 reads CASGERSPYEQYF. The CDR3 DNA follows: TGTGCCAGCGGGGAGCGGAGTCCTTACGAGCAGTACTTC.